These 18 T cell receptor beta chains were sequenced from one sample in a study of PD-1 blockade in mismatch repair-deficient tumors. Repertoires were generated with immunoSEQ multiplex PCR, while TCRdb's copy carries only in-frame clones and drops some. In the table there are under 25,000 clones, 82% of which are singletons. The sample consisted of PBMCs, taken 52 weeks after starting pembrolizumab. The receptors originated from an adult with mismatch repair-deficient cancer.

The chain uses TRBV30 and TRBJ2-1, with 11 bases matching TRBD2. From germline, CDR1 is GTSNPN and CDR2 SVGIG (reference sequence). Trimming cost V 2 bases and J 7 bases; bases outside gene matches: 7. This CDR3 has 15 amino acids. CDR3 nucleotide sequence: TGTGCCTGGAGTAGAACTAGCGGGAGAAATAATGAGCAGTTCTTC. Translation gives CAWSRTSGRNNEQFF.

Only one count was recorded for this clone. The V and J genes are TRBV6-6 and TRBJ1-4; TRBD1 aligns across 7 bases. V lost 6 bases, J lost 4 bases, and 8 bases stayed unmatched. The CDR3 contains 15 residues. Germline V CDR1 and CDR2: MNHNY, SVGAGI (reference sequence). The CDR3 loop reads CASSRRQGINEKLFF. CDR3 nucleotides: TGTGCCAGCAGCCGACGACAGGGAATTAATGAAAAACTGTTTTTT.

The chain employs TRBV4-1 and TRBJ1-4; maybe TRBD1 (5 bases). This CDR3 spans 14 amino acids. Per the germline V gene, CDR1 is MGHRA and CDR2 is YSYEKL. Deletions cut 4 bases from V and 5 bases from J, with 11 bases between. The CDR3 region is CASSRTGTNEKLFF. The CDR3 bases are TGCGCCAGCAGCCGAACAGGCACGAATGAAAAACTGTTTTTT.

The CDR3 region is CASTGTSSYNEQFF. The CDR3 nucleotides read TGCGCCAGCACCGGGACTAGCTCCTACAATGAGCAGTTCTTC. The rearrangement links TRBV10-2 to TRBJ2-1; 8 bases map to TRBD2. This CDR3 has 14 amino acids. CDR1 is WSHSY, CDR2 SAAADI, per germline. The V and J ends lost 7 bases and 0 bases, in that order; junction bases with no gene match: 2.

This chain joins TRBV5-1 and TRBJ2-1; 8 bases fit TRBD1. This CDR3 spans 17 amino acids. Germline loops: CDR1 SGHRS, CDR2 YFSETQ. Trimming removed 3 bases from V and 7 bases from J; junction bases left unmatched: 15. The CDR3 DNA reads TGCGCCAGCAGCTCTGCAGGACAGGGCACGGGGTGGAATGAGCAGTTCTTC. Its translation is CASSSAGQGTGWNEQFF.

This clone was observed once. The chain combines TRBV6-5 with TRBJ1-1, with 7 bases lining up with TRBD1. This CDR3 comprises 14 residues. Germline assignment: CDR1 MNHEY and CDR2 SVGAGI. V dropped 6 bases and J dropped 3; count of bases not matched to a gene: 7. In nucleotides, the CDR3 is TGTGCCAGCAGGAATACAGGGGCCCACACTGAAGCTTTCTTT. Its protein product is CASRNTGAHTEAFF.

The genes are TRBV5-1 and TRBJ2-7; D may be TRBD1 (7 bases). The V and J ends lost 1 base and 1 base respectively, with 12 bases between them. The germline CDR1 and CDR2 sequences are SGHRS and YFSETQ. The CDR3 runs 15 residues. CDR3 coding DNA: TGCGCCAGCAGCTTGAGACAGGGAGGTTCCTACGAGCAGTACTTC. This gives the protein CASSLRQGGSYEQYF. Using reference TRBV5-1 and TRBJ2-7 for the parts outside the CDR3, the full variable domain is KAGVTQTPRYLIKTRGQQVTLSCSPISGHRSVSWYQQTPGQGLQFLFEYFSETQRNKGNFPGRFSGRQFSNSRSEMNVSTLELGDSALYLCASSLRQGGSYEQYFGPGTRLTVT.

The CDR3 nucleotides are TGTGCCTGGAGTGGCGATTGGGCCAAAAACAATGAGCAGTTCTTC. Its translation is CAWSGDWAKNNEQFF. This chain connects TRBV30 to TRBJ2-1; the D is unclear. The CDR3 sequence is 15 residues long. V was trimmed by 1 base and J by 5 bases, leaving 15 bases between them. Germline CDR1 reads GTSNPN; CDR2 reads SVGIG (reference sequence).

CDR3 region: CTSSQGGSGSGDNEQFF. CDR3 nucleotide sequence: TGCACCAGCAGCCAAGGGGGTAGCGGGAGCGGGGACAATGAGCAGTTCTTC. V usage is TRBV1 and J usage is TRBJ2-1; the table's D call TRBD2 went unverified against the DNA. TRBV1 is termed a pseudogene. The CDR3 runs 17 residues.

V is TRBV10-1 and J is TRBJ2-1; D perhaps matches TRBD1 (6 bases). CDR1 is WNHNN, CDR2 SYGVQD, per germline (reference sequence). Trimming took off 4 bases at V and 8 bases at J, with 15 bases between the two ends. CDR3 size: 14 residues. CDR3: CASSASGVRDEQFF. For the CDR3, the DNA is TGCGCCAGCAGTGCGTCAGGGGTCCGGGATGAGCAGTTCTTC.

The chain combines TRBV7-2 with TRBJ2-6; 9 nucleotides agree with TRBD1. With 5 bases clipped from V and 3 bases from J, the junction kept 14 bases outside the gene matches. The CDR3 contains 19 residues. Germline CDR1 is SGHTA and CDR2 is FQGNSA. The CDR3 region is CASSPVMTGGLGGANVLTF. In nucleotides, the CDR3 is TGTGCCAGCAGCCCCGTTATGACAGGGGGGCTTGGTGGGGCCAACGTCCTGACTTTC.

This chain connects TRBV27 to TRBJ2-7; 7 bases match TRBD1. The length of the CDR3 is 13 residues. In germline, CDR1 is MNHEY, CDR2 SMNVEV (reference sequence). V trimming: 0 bases; J trimming: 5 bases; junction bases outside the gene matches: 1. CDR3 in DNA: TGTGCCAGCAGTTTATCAGGGGGCCACGAGCAGTACTTC. This sequence encodes CASSLSGGHEQYF.

The V call is TRBV7-2, the J call TRBJ1-1, with no clear D. The CDR3 runs 13 residues. Trimming left V 1 base short and J 3 bases short, with 6 bases between. Germline loops: CDR1 SGHTA, CDR2 FQGNSA. The CDR3 reads CASSLDSYTEAFF. The CDR3 nucleotides are TGTGCCAGCAGCTTAGACAGCTACACTGAAGCTTTCTTT.

The rearrangement links TRBV5-1 to TRBJ2-5; 7 nucleotides line up with TRBD1. The trim removed 4 bases at V and 5 bases at J, leaving 8 bases unmatched. The CDR3 covers 14 residues. CDR1 SGHRS and CDR2 YFSETQ come from the germline V gene. As DNA, the CDR3 is TGCGCCAGCAGCCCAAGGGGGCAAGGGGAGACCCAGTACTTC. Protein: CASSPRGQGETQYF.

The chain uses TRBV4-1 and TRBJ2-5, with D hard to call. Trimming removed 0 bases from V and 0 bases from J, with 8 bases in between. Germline V gives CDR1 MGHRA, CDR2 YSYEKL. The CDR3 runs 15 residues. The CDR3 loop reads CASSQEWANQETQYF. The CDR3 nucleotides read TGCGCCAGCAGCCAAGAGTGGGCGAACCAAGAGACCCAGTACTTC.

The table lists this clone with a few counts. The rearrangement uses TRBV27 and TRBJ2-7, with a weak D call TRBD1 (6 bases). V was cut by 2 bases and J by 4 bases, with 9 bases left in between. This CDR3 contains 13 residues. The V gene's germline CDR1 is MNHEY and CDR2 SMNVEV (reference sequence). The CDR3 DNA is TGTGCCAGCAGTTTACGGCAGGGGTACGAGCAGTACTTC. It translates to CASSLRQGYEQYF.

This clone was observed a handful of times. The chain is built from TRBV7-2 and TRBJ2-7; the D is unclear. The germline V gene encodes CDR1 SGHTA and CDR2 FQGNSA. V was clipped by 2 bases and J by 4 bases, with 12 bases between them. This CDR3 is 14 amino acids long. CDR3: CASSLNPGLYEQYF. CDR3 nucleotides: TGTGCCAGCAGCTTAAACCCCGGGTTATACGAGCAGTACTTC. Full variable domain (rest looked up from reference TRBV7-2 and TRBJ2-7): GAGVSQSPSNKVTEKGKDVELRCDPISGHTALYWYRQSLGQGLEFLIYFQGNSAPDKSGLPSDRFSAERTGGSVSTLTIQRTQQEDSAVYLCASSLNPGLYEQYFGPGTRLTVT.

The chain uses TRBV29-1 and TRBJ1-4; D unclear. The V end lost 0 bases, the J end lost 0 bases, and 8 bases lay between the germline ends. The CDR3 runs to 15 residues. CDR1 SQVTM and CDR2 ANQGSEA come from the germline V gene. CDR3 DNA: TGCAGCGTTGAAGATACGGTTGCAACTAATGAAAAACTGTTTTTT. This sequence encodes CSVEDTVATNEKLFF.